The rows below give T cell receptor beta chains drawn from one sample of a study of PD-1 blockade in classical Hodgkin lymphoma. The assay was immunoSEQ multiplex PCR, and TCRdb's table has in-frame clones only and misses some. The table includes roughly 16,000 clones, more than 70% detected once. The sequencing here drew on peripheral blood mononuclear cells (PBMCs), taken at baseline. Every receptor here comes from a human donor with classical Hodgkin lymphoma. CDR3s include the opening cysteine and the closing phenylalanine or tryptophan. D genes are given only for firm matches. Clone size, where shown, is once, few, many, or a class for clones that have expanded.

clone size: NA
J gene: TRBJ1-6
V gene: TRBV30
D gene: TRBD1
CDR3 DNA: TGTGCCTGGAGAAAAGCGGGACAGGGGATCTATAATTCACCCCTCCACTTT
CDR3 protein: CAWRKAGQGIYNSPLHF

clone size: few
J gene: TRBJ2-7
V gene: TRBV7-9
D gene: NA
CDR3 DNA: TGTGCCAGCAGCAGAACGGTTCCGGGCGAGCAGTACTTC
CDR3 protein: CASSRTVPGEQYF

clone size: NA
J gene: TRBJ1-1
V gene: TRBV15
D gene: NA
CDR3 DNA: TGTGCCACCAGCAGAGATCGAGCAGGTTGGGCCCTAGCTTTCTTT
CDR3 protein: CATSRDRAGWALAFF

clone size: NA
J gene: TRBJ2-7
V gene: TRBV28
D gene: NA
CDR3 DNA: TGTGCCAGCAGTCCGGGGAACTACGAGCAGTACTTC
CDR3 protein: CASSPGNYEQYF

clone size: once
J gene: TRBJ1-2
V gene: TRBV28
D gene: NA
CDR3 DNA: TGTGCCAGCAACGACGGATACTATGGCTACACCTTC
CDR3 protein: CASNDGYYGYTF

clone size: NA
J gene: TRBJ1-5
V gene: TRBV6-5
D gene: NA
CDR3 DNA: TGTGCCAGCAGTTACGCCGGGGATAGCAATCAGCCCCAGCATTTT
CDR3 protein: CASSYAGDSNQPQHF

clone size: NA
J gene: TRBJ1-1
V gene: TRBV25-1
D gene: NA
CDR3 DNA: TGTGCCAGCGGGATTTCGGACACTGAAGCTTTCTTT
CDR3 protein: CASGISDTEAFF

clone size: NA
J gene: TRBJ1-2
V gene: TRBV5-6
D gene: NA
CDR3 DNA: TGTGCCAGCAGGCGTGGGACGGTGGGAGAAAATGGCTACACCTTC
CDR3 protein: CASRRGTVGENGYTF

clone size: NA
J gene: TRBJ2-7
V gene: TRBV9
D gene: NA
CDR3 DNA: TGTGCCAGCAGCGTAGATTCACCGTACGAGCAGTACTTC
CDR3 protein: CASSVDSPYEQYF

clone size: NA
J gene: TRBJ2-3
V gene: TRBV25-1
D gene: TRBD2
CDR3 DNA: TGTGCCAGCACCCGCGGGAGGCACACAGATACGCAGTATTTT
CDR3 protein: CASTRGRHTDTQYF

clone size: once
J gene: TRBJ2-5
V gene: TRBV6-1
D gene: NA
CDR3 DNA: TGTGCCAGCAGTGAAGGGCGGGGTAGCGCGGCCCAGTACTTC
CDR3 protein: CASSEGRGSAAQYF

clone size: NA
J gene: TRBJ2-1
V gene: TRBV4-1
D gene: TRBD2
CDR3 DNA: TGCGCCAGCAGCCAAGAGGCCGAGCGGGAAGACAATGAGCAGTTCTTC
CDR3 protein: CASSQEAEREDNEQFF

clone size: NA
J gene: TRBJ2-1
V gene: TRBV19
D gene: NA
CDR3 DNA: TGTGCCAGTAGACCGACAAGGGGCAGGAATGAGCAGTTCTTC
CDR3 protein: CASRPTRGRNEQFF

clone size: NA
J gene: TRBJ1-1
V gene: TRBV9
D gene: TRBD1
CDR3 DNA: TGTGCCAGCAGCTCGACGACAGGGTTAAACACTGAAGCTTTCTTT
CDR3 protein: CASSSTTGLNTEAFF

clone size: NA
J gene: TRBJ2-7
V gene: TRBV7-9
D gene: NA
CDR3 DNA: TGTGCCAGCAGCTTACAGGGGACGGGACCCTACGAGCAGTACTTC
CDR3 protein: CASSLQGTGPYEQYF

clone size: NA
J gene: TRBJ2-4
V gene: TRBV9
D gene: NA
CDR3 DNA: TGTGCCAGCAGCCCCTATGGTAAGCCGGGATGGGGAAACATTCAGTACTTC
CDR3 protein: CASSPYGKPGWGNIQYF

clone size: NA
J gene: TRBJ2-2
V gene: TRBV5-1
D gene: NA
CDR3 DNA: TGCGCCAGCAGCTTGACGGAGGGCACCGGGGAGCTGTTTTTT
CDR3 protein: CASSLTEGTGELFF

clone size: few
J gene: TRBJ1-2
V gene: TRBV6-1
D gene: TRBD1
CDR3 DNA: TGTGCCAGCAGTGAACTCGCCGTCCGGTGGGACAGGGGTGGCTACACCTTC
CDR3 protein: CASSELAVRWDRGGYTF

clone size: NA
J gene: TRBJ1-3
V gene: TRBV5-1
D gene: NA
CDR3 DNA: TGCGCCAGCAGCTTGCTGGGAGCAGGAGCTGGAAACACCATATATTTT
CDR3 protein: CASSLLGAGAGNTIYF

clone size: NA
J gene: TRBJ2-7
V gene: TRBV5-6
D gene: NA
CDR3 DNA: TGTGCCAGCAGCCCCGGGAGTAAGGACCTCTACGAGCAGTACTTC
CDR3 protein: CASSPGSKDLYEQYF

clone size: once
J gene: TRBJ2-2
V gene: TRBV30
D gene: TRBD2
CDR3 DNA: TGTGCCTGGAGCGGACTAGCGGGAGGGCCAACCGGGGAGCTGTTTTTT
CDR3 protein: CAWSGLAGGPTGELFF

clone size: NA
J gene: TRBJ2-2
V gene: TRBV4-3
D gene: TRBD2
CDR3 DNA: TGCGCCAGCAGCCAAGAATGGCTCCTAGCGGGAGAAGCGAACACCGGGGAGCTGTTTTTT
CDR3 protein: CASSQEWLLAGEANTGELFF

clone size: NA
J gene: TRBJ1-6
V gene: TRBV6-1
D gene: NA
CDR3 DNA: TGTGCCAGCAGTCTACCGTCCCAAAATTCACCCCTCCACTTT
CDR3 protein: CASSLPSQNSPLHF

clone size: NA
J gene: TRBJ2-5
V gene: TRBV21-1
D gene: NA
CDR3 DNA: TGTGCCAGCAGCGCCCCTAAATCGGGTGAGGTTGAGACCCAGTACTTC
CDR3 protein: CASSAPKSGEVETQYF

clone size: NA
J gene: TRBJ1-1
V gene: TRBV7-8
D gene: NA
CDR3 DNA: TGTGCCAGCAGCGTTCTCGGACATACGAACACTGAAGCTTTCTTT
CDR3 protein: CASSVLGHTNTEAFF

clone size: NA
J gene: TRBJ1-4
V gene: TRBV28
D gene: NA
CDR3 DNA: TGTGCCGCGGCAACTAATGAAAAACTGTTTTTT
CDR3 protein: CAAATNEKLFF

clone size: NA
J gene: TRBJ2-7
V gene: TRBV5-4
D gene: NA
CDR3 DNA: TGTGCCAGCAGCTGGGGGACGGGTCTCTACGAGCAGTACTTC
CDR3 protein: CASSWGTGLYEQYF

clone size: NA
J gene: TRBJ1-1
V gene: TRBV6-1
D gene: NA
CDR3 DNA: TGTGCCAGCAAAGAGAACACTGAAGCTTTCTTT
CDR3 protein: CASKENTEAFF

clone size: NA
J gene: TRBJ2-1
V gene: TRBV2
D gene: NA
CDR3 DNA: TGTGCCAGCAGCCGACTCTCCTACAATGAGCAGTTCTTC
CDR3 protein: CASSRLSYNEQFF

clone size: NA
J gene: TRBJ1-2
V gene: TRBV6-5
D gene: NA
CDR3 DNA: TGTGCCAGCAGTTATACAGGGTGGGAGTCTGGCTACACCTTC
CDR3 protein: CASSYTGWESGYTF

clone size: NA
J gene: TRBJ1-3
V gene: TRBV5-6
D gene: NA
CDR3 DNA: TGTGCCAGCAGCTTGGGGGCCAGACCTGGAAACACCATATATTTT
CDR3 protein: CASSLGARPGNTIYF

clone size: NA
J gene: TRBJ2-7
V gene: TRBV2
D gene: NA
CDR3 DNA: TGTGCCAGCAGTCCACCGGGTAAGCAGTACTTC
CDR3 protein: CASSPPGKQYF

clone size: NA
J gene: TRBJ1-2
V gene: TRBV6-5
D gene: TRBD1
CDR3 DNA: TGTGCCAGCAGTTACTCCGGGACAGGGGCCTGGTATGGCTACACCTTC
CDR3 protein: CASSYSGTGAWYGYTF

clone size: once
J gene: TRBJ2-7
V gene: TRBV7-2
D gene: NA
CDR3 DNA: TGTGCCAGCAGCTACAGTGGTGGGAACTACGAGCAGTACTTC
CDR3 protein: CASSYSGGNYEQYF

clone size: NA
J gene: TRBJ2-7
V gene: TRBV2
D gene: NA
CDR3 DNA: TGTGCCAGCAGTGGGGTGACGGGGGCGGGAGAGCAGTACTTC
CDR3 protein: CASSGVTGAGEQYF

clone size: once
J gene: TRBJ1-3
V gene: TRBV19
D gene: NA
CDR3 DNA: TGTGCCAGTACCGAGCGCACGGCTGGAAACACCATATATTTT
CDR3 protein: CASTERTAGNTIYF

clone size: NA
J gene: TRBJ2-4
V gene: TRBV18
D gene: NA
CDR3 DNA: TGTGCCAGCTCACCACCCTCACAACCGCTAGGCATTCAGTACTTC
CDR3 protein: CASSPPSQPLGIQYF

clone size: NA
J gene: TRBJ2-7
V gene: TRBV6-1
D gene: TRBD2
CDR3 DNA: TGTGCCAGCAGTGAACTAGCGGGAGGTCAAGAGCAGTACTTC
CDR3 protein: CASSELAGGQEQYF

clone size: NA
J gene: TRBJ2-5
V gene: TRBV5-1
D gene: NA
CDR3 DNA: TGCGCCAGCAGCTTGGGTCTGTGGGAGGTCCAAGAGACCCAGTACTTC
CDR3 protein: CASSLGLWEVQETQYF

clone size: NA
J gene: TRBJ1-4
V gene: TRBV4-1
D gene: NA
CDR3 DNA: TGCGCCAGCAGCCATCTAACAACGGAGGATGAAAAACTGTTTTTT
CDR3 protein: CASSHLTTEDEKLFF

clone size: NA
J gene: TRBJ2-7
V gene: TRBV27
D gene: NA
CDR3 DNA: TGTGCCAGCAGTTTACGGGGCCCCTACGAGCAGTACTTC
CDR3 protein: CASSLRGPYEQYF

clone size: medium-sized
J gene: TRBJ1-1
V gene: TRBV5-1
D gene: NA
CDR3 DNA: TGCGCCAGCAGCCCACGGGACAAGGAGAACACTGAAGCTTTCTTT
CDR3 protein: CASSPRDKENTEAFF

clone size: NA
J gene: TRBJ2-5
V gene: TRBV9
D gene: NA
CDR3 DNA: TGTGCCAGCAGCTCCCCGGGGGTCTTCGTCGGGCAAGAGACCCAGTACTTC
CDR3 protein: CASSSPGVFVGQETQYF

clone size: NA
J gene: TRBJ2-1
V gene: TRBV28
D gene: TRBD2
CDR3 DNA: TGTGCCAGCAGTTTGTCGATAGCGGGGGGGCCCTACAATGAGCAGTTCTTC
CDR3 protein: CASSLSIAGGPYNEQFF

clone size: NA
J gene: TRBJ2-7
V gene: TRBV5-1
D gene: NA
CDR3 DNA: TGCGCCAGCAGCTTGGATAGGACTGAATACGAGCAGTACTTC
CDR3 protein: CASSLDRTEYEQYF

clone size: NA
J gene: TRBJ2-3
V gene: TRBV7-2
D gene: NA
CDR3 DNA: TGTGCCAGCAGCTTCGATCCTCAGGGGGATACGCAGTATTTT
CDR3 protein: CASSFDPQGDTQYF

clone size: NA
J gene: TRBJ2-2
V gene: TRBV27
D gene: TRBD1
CDR3 DNA: TGTGCCAGCGGCCGGGACAGGGAGGGGGGCTTGGGCACCGGGGAGCTGTTTTTT
CDR3 protein: CASGRDREGGLGTGELFF

clone size: NA
J gene: TRBJ2-1
V gene: TRBV4-1
D gene: NA
CDR3 DNA: TGCGCCAGCAGCCAATCTTATAGCGGAGGGGGGAATGAGCAGTTCTTC
CDR3 protein: CASSQSYSGGGNEQFF

clone size: NA
J gene: TRBJ1-2
V gene: TRBV7-9
D gene: TRBD1
CDR3 DNA: TGTGCCAGCAGCATCCTAGGGGGCTCTAACTATGGCTACACCTTC
CDR3 protein: CASSILGGSNYGYTF

clone size: NA
J gene: TRBJ1-2
V gene: TRBV28
D gene: NA
CDR3 DNA: TGTGCCAGCAACGGGGGAACCTATGGCTACACCTTC
CDR3 protein: CASNGGTYGYTF

clone size: NA
J gene: TRBJ1-1
V gene: TRBV28
D gene: NA
CDR3 DNA: TGTGCCAGCAGTTTGGCAGTTTCAAGGAACACTGAAGCTTTCTTT
CDR3 protein: CASSLAVSRNTEAFF